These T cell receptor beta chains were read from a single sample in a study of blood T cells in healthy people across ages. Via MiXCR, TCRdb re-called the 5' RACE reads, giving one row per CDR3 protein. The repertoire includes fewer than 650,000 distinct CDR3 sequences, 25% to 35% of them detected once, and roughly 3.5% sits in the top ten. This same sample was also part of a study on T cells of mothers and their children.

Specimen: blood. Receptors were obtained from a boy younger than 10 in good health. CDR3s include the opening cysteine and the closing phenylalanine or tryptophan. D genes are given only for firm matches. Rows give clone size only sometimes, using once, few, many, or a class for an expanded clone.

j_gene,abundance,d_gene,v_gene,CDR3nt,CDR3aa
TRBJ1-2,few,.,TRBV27,TGTGCCAGCAGTTTTAGGCGGCAGGGATCGTATGGCTACACCTTC,CASSFRRQGSYGYTF
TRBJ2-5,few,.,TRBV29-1,TGCAGCGGCCGCCCCGGAAGCACAAAGACCCAGTACTTC,CSGRPGSTKTQYF
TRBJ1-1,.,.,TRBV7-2,TGTGCCAGCAGCCCTATTTCCTCCGGGGACCCTGAAGCTTTCTTT,CASSPISSGDPEAFF
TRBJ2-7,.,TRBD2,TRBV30,TGTGCCTGGAGTGTATCGCGGACTAGCGGGGTAGGAACCTCCTTGAACTTC,CAWSVSRTSGVGTSLNF
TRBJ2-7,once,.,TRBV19,TGTGCCAGTGCCGGGCCCGGGAATACCTACGAGCAGTACTTC,CASAGPGNTYEQYF
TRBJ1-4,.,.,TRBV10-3,TGTGCCATCACCGCAGGGGCGGGTGAAAAACTGTTTTTT,CAITAGAGEKLFF
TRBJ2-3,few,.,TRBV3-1,TGTGCCAGCAGCCAAGGCCCGGCAGATACGCAGTATTTT,CASSQGPADTQYF
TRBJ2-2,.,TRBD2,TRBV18,TGTGCCAGCTCACAGCGGGAGCCTAACACCGGGGAGCTGTTTTTT,CASSQREPNTGELFF
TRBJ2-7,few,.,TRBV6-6,TGTGCCAGCAGGACAACAGGCGAATTCGCTTGGGAGCAGTACTTC,CASRTTGEFAWEQYF
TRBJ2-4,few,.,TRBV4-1,TGCGCCAGCAGCCAAGGAATATTGGCCGCGATTCAGTACTTC,CASSQGILAAIQYF
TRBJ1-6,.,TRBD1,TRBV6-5,TGTGCCAGCAGTCGACAGGGCCTGGATTCACCCCTCCACTTT,CASSRQGLDSPLHF
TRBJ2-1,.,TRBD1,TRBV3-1,TGTGCCAGCAGCCCAGGGGGCCCGGGGCTAGATTACAATGAGCAGTTCTTC,CASSPGGPGLDYNEQFF
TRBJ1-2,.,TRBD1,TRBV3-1,TGTGCCAGCACCCTAACAATCACAGGGGTCTATGGCTACACCTTC,CASTLTITGVYGYTF
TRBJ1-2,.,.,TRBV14,TGTGCCAGCAGCCAAGAGGCCGCTGGCTACACCTTC,CASSQEAAGYTF
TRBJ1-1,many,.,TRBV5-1,TGCGCCAGCAGCTTGGTGGGTAGGAACACTGAAGCTTTCTTT,CASSLVGRNTEAFF
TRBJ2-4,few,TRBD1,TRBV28,TGTGCCAGCAGTCCCACCGGACAGGGGTTAGCCAAAAACATTCAGTACTTC,CASSPTGQGLAKNIQYF
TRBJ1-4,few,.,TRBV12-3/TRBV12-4,TGTGCCAGCAGTTCCTCCAGGGGAGGAGAAAAACTGTTTTTT,CASSSSRGGEKLFF
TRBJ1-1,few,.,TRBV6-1,TGTGCCAGCAGTGGTTGGAGTCGGCACATGAACACTGAAGCTTTCTTT,CASSGWSRHMNTEAFF
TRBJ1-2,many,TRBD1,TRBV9,TGTGCCAGCGGGACAGGGGGATTTGGCTACACCTTC,CASGTGGFGYTF
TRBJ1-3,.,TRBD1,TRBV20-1,TGCAGTGCCACAGGGGCTGGAAACACCATATATTTT,CSATGAGNTIYF
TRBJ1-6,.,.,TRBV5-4,TGTGCCAGCAGCTTGGATGGCAGTACCGTTTATAATTCACCCCTCCACTTT,CASSLDGSTVYNSPLHF
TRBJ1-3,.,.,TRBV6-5,TGTGCCAGCAGTTACGGTGTCAGTCCTGGAAACACCATATATTTT,CASSYGVSPGNTIYF
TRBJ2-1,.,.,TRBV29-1,TGCAGCGTTGGGCTTGGCTACAATGAGCAGTTCTTC,CSVGLGYNEQFF
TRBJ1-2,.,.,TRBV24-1,TGTGCCACCAGTGATTCGTATGGCTACACCTTC,CATSDSYGYTF
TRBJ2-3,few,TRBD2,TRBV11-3,TGTGCCAGCAGCACCGGGACTAGCGGGGAGGCAGATACGCAGTATTTT,CASSTGTSGEADTQYF
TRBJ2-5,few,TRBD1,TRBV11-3,TGTGCCAGCAGCTTGGACGGTGGGACAGCTCAAGAGACCCAGTACTTC,CASSLDGGTAQETQYF
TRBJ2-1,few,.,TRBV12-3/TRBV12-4,TGTGCCAGCGGGAACTCAGGGGAATTTGAGCGGTTCTTC,CASGNSGEFERFF
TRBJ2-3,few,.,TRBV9,TGTGCCAGCAGCCCTCAGCCCCCCCCTAGGTGGGCAGGGGGGCGCCCAGATACGCAGTATTTT,CASSPQPPPRWAGGRPDTQYF
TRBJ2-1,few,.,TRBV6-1,TGTGCCAGCACAGCGGTCAGCTCCTACAATGAGCAGTTCTTC,CASTAVSSYNEQFF
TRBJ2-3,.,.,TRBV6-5,TGTGCCTCCTGGATAGGGCAGGGAGTCCTCACAGATACGCAGTATTTT,CASWIGQGVLTDTQYF
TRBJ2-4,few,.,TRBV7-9,TGTGCCAGCAGCCCTATCGGTGGGGGGCCGGTCAAAAACATTCAGTACTTC,CASSPIGGGPVKNIQYF
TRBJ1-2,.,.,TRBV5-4,TGTGCCAGCAGCTTGGCCGGGGAGTCTGGCTACACCTTC,CASSLAGESGYTF
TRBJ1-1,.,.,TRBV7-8,TGTGCCAGCAGCTCTTCCGGGACGGACTTGAACACTGAAGCTTTCTTT,CASSSSGTDLNTEAFF
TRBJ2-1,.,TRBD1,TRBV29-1,TGCAGCGGACAGGGGAGCTCCTACAATGAGCAGTTCTTC,CSGQGSSYNEQFF
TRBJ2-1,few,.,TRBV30,TGTGCCTGGAGCCCTAGACTAGTGAATGAGCAGTTCTTC,CAWSPRLVNEQFF
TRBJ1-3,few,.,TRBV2,TGTGCCAGCAGTGAGGAGTCCCCAAGCTCTGGAAACACCATATATTTT,CASSEESPSSGNTIYF
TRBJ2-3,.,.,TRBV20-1,TGCAGTGCTTCCCCCTTTGGGGGGCCCACAGATACGCAGTATTTT,CSASPFGGPTDTQYF
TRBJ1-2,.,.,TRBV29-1,TGCAGCGTTGAGGAGCTCTATGGCTACACCTTC,CSVEELYGYTF
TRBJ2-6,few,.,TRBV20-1,TGCAGTGCCTCGGCGGATTCTGGGGCCAACGTCCTGACTTTC,CSASADSGANVLTF
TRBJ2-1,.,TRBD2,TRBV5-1,TGCGCCAGCAGCCTCCGACTAGCGGGGACTTTTCACAATGAGCAGTTCTTC,CASSLRLAGTFHNEQFF
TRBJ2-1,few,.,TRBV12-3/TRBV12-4,TGTGCCAGCAGTTTGATGGGTCCGTCAAATGAGCAGTTCTTC,CASSLMGPSNEQFF
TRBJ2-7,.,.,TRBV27,TGTGCCAGCAGTTTTGGCAGGAATTTCTACGAGCAGTACTTC,CASSFGRNFYEQYF
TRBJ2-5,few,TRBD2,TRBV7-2,TGTGCCAGCAGCCAAAGTCAGGCGGGAGGGCGGGAGACCCAGTACTTC,CASSQSQAGGRETQYF
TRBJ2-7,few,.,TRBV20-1,TGCAGTGCTAGAGTGAACGCCCGGGGGTGGTACGAGCAGTACTTC,CSARVNARGWYEQYF
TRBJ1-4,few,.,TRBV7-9,TGTGCCACTCCCGAGGAAGGAAAACTGTTTTTT,CATPEEGKLFF
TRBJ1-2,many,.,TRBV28,TGTGCCAGCAGTTTACCGGGGATCGGCTACACCTTC,CASSLPGIGYTF
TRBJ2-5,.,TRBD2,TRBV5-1,TGCGCCAGCAGCTTGGGCGGTAGCGGGCTTTCTGAGACCCAGTACTTC,CASSLGGSGLSETQYF
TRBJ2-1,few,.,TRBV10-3,TGTGCCATTTCGGCAAGCTCCTACAATGAGCAGTTCTTC,CAISASSYNEQFF
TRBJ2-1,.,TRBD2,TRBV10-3,TGTGCCATCAGGGGACTAGCGGGAGCGGGGAACAATGAGCAGTTCTTC,CAIRGLAGAGNNEQFF
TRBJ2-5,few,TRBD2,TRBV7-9,TGTGCCAGCAGCCCCTGGACTAGCGGGAGCCAAGAGACCCAGTACTTC,CASSPWTSGSQETQYF
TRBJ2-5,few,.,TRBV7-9,TGTGCCAGCAGCCTATCTAGCGCCGAGACCCAGTACTTC,CASSLSSAETQYF
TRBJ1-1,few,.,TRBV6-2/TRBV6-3,TGTGCCAGCAGTTACTCGACGTCGAACACTGAAGCTTTCTTT,CASSYSTSNTEAFF
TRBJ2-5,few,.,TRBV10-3,TGTGCCATCAGTGAGTCAGGACAGGCGGGGGAGCAGTACTTC,CAISESGQAGEQYF
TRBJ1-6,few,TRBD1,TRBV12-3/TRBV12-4,TGTGCCAGCACTTGGACCCGGGACAGGGTGTCACCCCTCCACTTT,CASTWTRDRVSPLHF
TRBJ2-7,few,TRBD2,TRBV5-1,TGCGCCAGCAGCCCGCGGACTAGCCTTAACTCCTACGAGCAGTACTTC,CASSPRTSLNSYEQYF
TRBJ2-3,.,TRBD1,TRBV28,TGTGCCAGCAGACCCCTCAGGGGGTCAGATACGCAGTATTTT,CASRPLRGSDTQYF